Presented here are 22 T cell receptor beta chains from one specimen sequenced in a study of post-analysis software for immune sequencing data. The library was made from cDNA and included unique molecular identifiers. TCRdb used MiXCR to reprocess the PCR reads, holding one entry per CDR3 protein. This table holds hundreds of thousands of distinct CDR3 sequences, 25% to 30% found once. General study points: Controls had lower frequencies than patients of about 5 TRBV segments, which included TRBV5-6, TRBV5-1 and TRBV20-1.

Their antigens are not known. The sequencing sample was made of blood. These receptor sequences come from a girl aged 5-17 years with multiple sclerosis.

The V and J genes are TRBV20-1 and TRBJ2-3, with 7 bases identical to TRBD2. The CDR3 is 15 amino acids. Trimming at V came to 0 bases and at J to 3 bases, leaving 6 bases not matched to a gene. CDR1 is DFQATT, CDR2 SNEGSKA, per germline (reference sequence). The CDR3 DNA reads as TGCAGTGCTAGAGATCGCCTTAGCGGGACAGATACGCAGTATTTT. It is translated as CSARDRLSGTDTQYF.

In its sample, this clonotype was seen a few times. V gene TRBV7-2 combines with J gene TRBJ2-7; either TRBD1 or TRBD2 may fit D (7 bases each). V lost 2 bases to trimming and J lost 6 bases, with 20 bases between them. This CDR3 region has 16 residues. Germline CDR1 is SGHTA and CDR2 is FQGNSA. The CDR3 region is CASSLPRNSRGGEQYF. The CDR3 DNA is TGTGCCAGCAGCTTACCCCGCAATAGCAGGGGGGGCGAGCAGTACTTC.

This clonotype was observed a few times. The rearrangement links TRBV7-2 to TRBJ1-1, with TRBD1 matching 7 bases. J gave up 4 bases and V 5 bases, and 7 bases lay outside the gene matches. CDR1 is SGHTA and CDR2 is FQGNSA in the germline V gene. This CDR3 has 14 residues. CDR3 coding DNA: TGTGCCAGCAGCGCCAGACAGGGTAGCACTGAAGCTTTCTTT. This translates into CASSARQGSTEAFF. Using reference TRBV7-2 and TRBJ1-1 for the parts outside the CDR3, the full variable domain is GAGVSQSPSNKVTEKGKDVELRCDPISGHTALYWYRQSLGQGLEFLIYFQGNSAPDKSGLPSDRFSAERTGGSVSTLTIQRTQQEDSAVYLCASSARQGSTEAFFGQGTRLTVV.

This clonotype was counted between two and nine times. The CDR3 DNA reads as TGCAGTGCTAGAGTAGACCGGGACGTCACCTACGAGCAGTACTTC. It yields the protein CSARVDRDVTYEQYF. The J gene is TRBJ2-7, the V gene TRBV20-1, with D possibly called TRBD1 or TRBD2 (5 bases each). CDR3 length equals 15 residues. The germline CDR1 and CDR2 sequences are DFQATT and SNEGSKA (reference sequence). Trimming took 1 base from V and 2 from J, leaving 15 bases between them.

This rearrangement joins TRBV14 to TRBJ1-2; D may be TRBD1 (5 bases). Germline V gene sequence: CDR1 SGHDN, CDR2 FVKESK. This CDR3 spans 17 amino acids. Trimming left V 4 bases short and J 1 base short, with 19 bases between. CDR3 sequence: CASSPQARGSLNYGYTF. In DNA form, the CDR3 reads TGTGCCAGCAGCCCTCAGGCAAGGGGCAGCCTTAACTATGGCTACACCTTC.

CDR3 amino acids: CASSADRAYGYTF. The CDR3 DNA reads TGTGCCAGCAGCGCAGACAGGGCCTATGGCTACACCTTC. This chain links TRBV7-9 with TRBJ1-2; 7 bases are shared with TRBD1. With 5 bases clipped from V and 4 bases from J, the junction kept 4 bases outside the gene matches. From germline, CDR1 is SEHNR and CDR2 FQNEAQ (reference sequence). The CDR3 has 13 residues.

This clonotype was seen ten or more times. V usage is TRBV7-7 and J usage is TRBJ2-1; 7 nucleotides agree with TRBD2. After removal of 5 bases from V and 7 bases from J, the junction contained 17 bases not matched to a gene. Germline values: CDR1 SSHAT, CDR2 FNYEAQ (reference sequence). CDR3 length equals 17 residues. This chain's CDR3 is CASSPWMGGSLTNEQFF. CDR3 DNA sequence: TGTGCCAGCAGCCCCTGGATGGGCGGGAGTCTTACGAATGAGCAGTTCTTC. Full variable domain (rest looked up from reference TRBV7-7 and TRBJ2-1): GAGVSQSPRYKVTKRGQDVTLRCDPISSHATLYWYQQALGQGPEFLTYFNYEAQPDKSGLPSDRFSAERPEGSISTLTIQRTEQRDSAMYRCASSPWMGGSLTNEQFFGPGTRLTVL.

The chain couples TRBV11-1 to TRBJ2-1, with D uncertain. This CDR3 comprises 14 residues. The V end lost 3 bases, the J end lost 9 bases, and 15 bases lay between the germline ends. Germline assignment: CDR1 SGHAT and CDR2 FQDESV (reference sequence). In nucleotides, the CDR3 is TGTGCCAGCAGCTTGAGTTCCGTGTCCGGTGAGCAGTTCTTC. This gives the protein CASSLSSVSGEQFF.

On this clonotype itself: One junction end disagrees with the germline gene, perhaps due to a read error. The CDR3: CASRLTSGANTGELFF. CDR3 DNA: TGTGCCAGCAGACTCACTAGCGGAGCGAACACTGGGGAGCTGTTTTTT. The rearrangement links TRBV6-2 or TRBV6-3 to TRBJ2-2; 8 bases match TRBD2. CDR3 size: 16 residues. Per germline, CDR1 MNHEY and CDR2 SVGEGT.

The gene calls are TRBV6-1 and TRBJ2-2, with D tentatively TRBD1 or TRBD2 (5 bases each). Trimming took off 3 bases at V and 4 bases at J, with 18 bases between the two ends. This CDR3 is 17 amino acids long. CDR1 is MNHNS and CDR2 is SASEGT in the germline V gene. This chain's CDR3 is CASSDSHGGRGTGELFF. The CDR3 DNA sequence: TGTGCCAGCAGTGATAGTCATGGGGGACGAGGCACCGGGGAGCTGTTTTTT.

Only a few counts were recorded for this clonotype. V and J are TRBV9 and TRBJ2-3; D tentatively reads TRBD1 or TRBD2 (5 bases each). The CDR3 consists of 14 residues. The germline CDR1 and CDR2 sequences are SGDLS and YYNGEE. Trimming took off 0 bases at V and 2 bases at J, with 7 bases between the two ends. CDR3: CASSVAGLTDTQYF. DNA for the CDR3: TGTGCCAGCAGCGTAGCGGGGCTCACAGATACGCAGTATTTT.

This clonotype was seen more than once but under ten times. This chain joins TRBV20-1 and TRBJ1-1; no reliable D call. The CDR3 runs 13 residues. Germline V gene lookup returns CDR1 DFQATT and CDR2 SNEGSKA (reference sequence). Trimming took off 1 base at V and 0 bases at J, with 6 bases between the two ends. The CDR3 nucleotides read TGCAGTGCTAGAGGAGACCTGAACACTGAAGCTTTCTTT. Protein: CSARGDLNTEAFF.

This clonotype was counted between two and nine times. V and J are TRBV29-1 and TRBJ2-5, with D maybe TRBD1 (6 bases). The CDR3 is 14 amino acids. V was pared by 1 base and J by 0 bases, with 9 bases between. Germline loops: CDR1 SQVTM, CDR2 ANQGSEA. CDR3 in amino acids: CSVEAAGDQETQYF. The DNA of the CDR3 is TGCAGCGTTGAAGCGGCAGGGGACCAAGAGACCCAGTACTTC.

This chain connects TRBV6-2 or TRBV6-3 to TRBJ2-1; no clear D. The CDR3 has 12 residues. V lost 2 bases and J lost 12, with 11 bases in between. CDR1 and CDR2 from the germline V gene are MNHEY and SVGEGT. CDR3 DNA: TGTGCCAGCAGTTACGGTTTCCTTTGGCAGTTCTTC. It translates to CASSYGFLWQFF.

The CDR3 DNA follows: TGTGCCAGCAGCGTAGGCACTAGCGTCCGAATAGCGACCCAGTACTTC. Translated: CASSVGTSVRIATQYF. The V call is TRBV9, the J call TRBJ2-5; 7 nucleotides line up with TRBD2. This CDR3 has 16 amino acids. In germline, CDR1 is SGDLS, CDR2 YYNGEE. V lost 0 bases, J lost 7 bases, and 12 bases stayed unmatched.

This clonotype was picked up many times. CDR3 loop: CSARRVSYEQYF. In nucleotides, the CDR3 is TGCAGTGCTAGACGGGTCTCCTACGAGCAGTACTTC. This rearrangement joins TRBV20-1 to TRBJ2-7, with D uncertain. V gave up 2 bases and J gave up 0 bases, with 5 bases separating them. The CDR3 sequence is 12 residues long. Germline V gene data show CDR1 as DFQATT and CDR2 as SNEGSKA (reference sequence).

This chain uses TRBV7-2 with TRBJ2-3; D is unresolved. Looked up from germline, CDR1 is SGHTA and CDR2 is FQGNSA. This CDR3 is 15 amino acids long. V was pared by 8 bases and J by 6 bases, with 21 bases between. CDR3 amino acids: CASGKELYMGDTQYF. The CDR3 bases are TGTGCCAGCGGGAAAGAGCTATATATGGGGGATACGCAGTATTTT.

The CDR3 protein is CASRWRGGSYEQYF. The CDR3 DNA follows: TGCGCCAGTCGGTGGAGGGGGGGTTCCTACGAGCAGTACTTC. The chain is built from TRBV5-1 and TRBJ2-7, with D perhaps matching TRBD2 (7 bases). The CDR3 consists of 14 residues. Trimming took off 8 bases at V and 1 base at J, with 16 bases between the two ends. The germline CDR1 and CDR2 sequences are SGHRS and YFSETQ.

At least ten counts were recorded for this clonotype. V gene TRBV29-1 combines with J gene TRBJ2-5, with TRBD1 as a possible D gene (5 bases). This CDR3 is 18 amino acids long. The germline V gene has CDR1 SQVTM and CDR2 ANQGSEA. V gave up 4 bases and J gave up 2 bases, with 26 bases separating them. This CDR3 is CSVANHPRWTRQQETQYF. The DNA for the CDR3 is TGCAGCGTTGCCAACCACCCGCGATGGACCCGACAGCAAGAGACCCAGTACTTC.

As concerns this clonotype: One end of the junction does not line up with germline, which may come from a read error. The CDR3 region has the DNA TGCGCCAGCAGCTTGGACATCACAGTGAGGGATATGCAGTATTTT. Translating gives CASSLDITVRDMQYF. V gene TRBV5-1 combines with J gene TRBJ2-3; maybe TRBD2 (5 bases). The CDR3 totals 15 residues. Germline V gene lookup returns CDR1 SGHRS and CDR2 YFSETQ.

The chain is built from TRBV20-1 and TRBJ2-7; TRBD1 aligns across 10 bases. V was pared by 4 bases and J by 0 bases, with 15 bases of the junction left unmatched. This CDR3 has 18 residues. Germline V CDR1 and CDR2: DFQATT, SNEGSKA (reference sequence). The CDR3 sequence is CSATRYRDRGPHSYEQYF. CDR3 DNA: TGCAGTGCTACCCGCTACCGGGACAGGGGCCCCCACTCCTACGAGCAGTACTTC.

This clonotype showed up just a few times. J is TRBJ2-7 and V is TRBV6-2 or TRBV6-3; 8 bases are a match to TRBD1. The V segment lost 4 bases and the J segment 5 bases; nucleotides outside the gene matches: 7. There are 14 residues in the CDR3. Germline lookup yields CDR1 MNHEY and CDR2 SVGEGT. The CDR3 reads CASSWTGNVDEQYF. DNA of the CDR3: TGTGCCAGCAGTTGGACAGGGAACGTGGACGAGCAGTACTTC.